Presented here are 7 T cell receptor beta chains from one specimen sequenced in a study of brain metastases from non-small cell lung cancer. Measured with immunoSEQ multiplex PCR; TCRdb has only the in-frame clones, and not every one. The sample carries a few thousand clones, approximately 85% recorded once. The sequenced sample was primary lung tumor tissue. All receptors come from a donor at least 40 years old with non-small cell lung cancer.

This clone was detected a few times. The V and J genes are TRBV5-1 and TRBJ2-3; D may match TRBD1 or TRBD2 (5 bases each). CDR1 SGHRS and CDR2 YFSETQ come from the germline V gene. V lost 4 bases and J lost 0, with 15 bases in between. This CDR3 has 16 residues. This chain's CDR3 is CASSPGPGRSTDTQYF. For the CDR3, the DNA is TGCGCCAGCAGCCCGGGGCCCGGACGAAGCACAGATACGCAGTATTTT.

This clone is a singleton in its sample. The CDR3 DNA is TGTGCCAGCAGTGAAATACGGACAGGGTCAATGAACACTGAAGCTTTCTTT. This translates into CASSEIRTGSMNTEAFF. The J gene is TRBJ1-1, the V gene TRBV2; 8 positions match TRBD1. The CDR3 is 17 residues long. V lost 2 bases and J lost 0; bases outside the gene matches: 8. The germline V gene encodes CDR1 SNHLY and CDR2 FYNNEI.

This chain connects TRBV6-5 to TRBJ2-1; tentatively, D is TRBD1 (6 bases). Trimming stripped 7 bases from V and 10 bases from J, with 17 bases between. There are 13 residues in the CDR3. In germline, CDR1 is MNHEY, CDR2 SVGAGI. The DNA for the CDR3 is TGTGCCAGCACCATCAAGGGGGTTGGAGAGCAGTTCTTC. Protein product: CASTIKGVGEQFF.

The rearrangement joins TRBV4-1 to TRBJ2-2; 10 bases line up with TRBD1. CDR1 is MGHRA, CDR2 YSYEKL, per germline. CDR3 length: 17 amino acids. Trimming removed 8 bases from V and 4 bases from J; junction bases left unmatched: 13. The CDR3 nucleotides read TGCGCCAGCTCCCGACAGGGGGCCCCTGGCGTCACCGGGGAGCTGTTTTTT. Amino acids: CASSRQGAPGVTGELFF.

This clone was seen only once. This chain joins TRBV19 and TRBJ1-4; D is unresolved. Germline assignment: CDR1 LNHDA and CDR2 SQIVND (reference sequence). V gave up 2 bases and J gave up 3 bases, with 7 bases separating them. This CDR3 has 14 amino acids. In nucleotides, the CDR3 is TGTGCCAGTAGTATAAGGGTGTCTAATGAAAAACTGTTTTTT. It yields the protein CASSIRVSNEKLFF.

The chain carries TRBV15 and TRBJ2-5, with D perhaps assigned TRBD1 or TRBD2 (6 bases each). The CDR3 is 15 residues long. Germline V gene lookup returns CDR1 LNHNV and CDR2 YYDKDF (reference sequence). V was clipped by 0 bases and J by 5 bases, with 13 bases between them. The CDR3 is CATSRDSTGAETQYF. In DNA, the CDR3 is TGTGCCACCAGCAGAGATTCAACGGGGGCCGAGACCCAGTACTTC.

This CDR3 is CASSAGTERKRYGYTF. CDR3 nucleotides: TGCGCCAGCAGCGCCGGGACAGAGCGAAAACGCTATGGCTACACCTTC. The genes are TRBV5-1 and TRBJ1-2; 7 bases are a match to TRBD1. The junction had 13 bases not matched to a gene; V was cut back by 4 bases and J by 4 bases. The CDR3 has 16 residues. CDR1 SGHRS and CDR2 YFSETQ come from the germline V gene.